This T cell receptor beta chain was profiled in a study of T cells after yellow fever vaccination. Study details: Fractions of limited cellularity were prepared by means of SMART-Seq v4 Ultra Low Input.

This CDR3 has 14 residues. Unmatched junction bases numbered 3, after V lost 0 bases and J lost 7 bases. A remark on this clonotype: Its antigen is unidentified.

General study points: Most clones from primary vaccination were detected again post-booster (around 96% CD4, about 85% CD8). The CD4 and CD8 compartments had a small share of their clonotypes in common.

5'RACE template switching produced TCR cDNA carrying a universal primer site and UMIs. One entry per CDR3 protein results from TCRdb running MiXCR on the 5' RACE reads. The sample has about 580,000 distinct CDR3 sequences, less than 20% seen once. This sequence originates from a young man who received the YFV17D yellow fever vaccine. The sequenced sample was PBMCs, obtained about 5 days after the first yellow fever vaccination. This sequence joins TRBV23-1 and TRBJ1-5; the match to TRBD1 covers 7 bases. TRBV23-1 is recorded as an ORF, its role being uncertain. CDR3 loop: CASSQSTGSQPQHF. DNA of the CDR3: TGCGCCAGCAGTCAATCGACAGGGTCGCAGCCCCAGCATTTT.